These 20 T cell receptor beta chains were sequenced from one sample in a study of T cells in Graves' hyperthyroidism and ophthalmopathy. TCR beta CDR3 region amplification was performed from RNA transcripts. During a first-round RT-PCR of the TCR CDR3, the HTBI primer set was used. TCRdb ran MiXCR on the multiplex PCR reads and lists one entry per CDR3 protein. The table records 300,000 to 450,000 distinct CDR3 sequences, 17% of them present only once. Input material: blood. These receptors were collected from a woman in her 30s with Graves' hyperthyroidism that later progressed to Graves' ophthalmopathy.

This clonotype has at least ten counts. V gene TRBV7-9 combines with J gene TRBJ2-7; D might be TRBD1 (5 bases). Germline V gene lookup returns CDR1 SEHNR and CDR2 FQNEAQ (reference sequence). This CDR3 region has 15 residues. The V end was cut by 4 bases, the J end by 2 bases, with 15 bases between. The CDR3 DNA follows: TGTGCCAGCAGCTCAGGGTCGGAGAGGCCCTACGAGCAGTACTTC. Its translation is CASSSGSERPYEQYF.

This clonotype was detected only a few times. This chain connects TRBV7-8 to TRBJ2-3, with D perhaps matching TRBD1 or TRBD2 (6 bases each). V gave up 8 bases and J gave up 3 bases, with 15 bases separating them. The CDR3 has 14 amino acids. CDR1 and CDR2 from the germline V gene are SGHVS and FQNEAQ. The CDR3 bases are TGTGCCAGCGGCCTGACTAGGGGGACAGATACGCAGTATTTT. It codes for CASGLTRGTDTQYF.

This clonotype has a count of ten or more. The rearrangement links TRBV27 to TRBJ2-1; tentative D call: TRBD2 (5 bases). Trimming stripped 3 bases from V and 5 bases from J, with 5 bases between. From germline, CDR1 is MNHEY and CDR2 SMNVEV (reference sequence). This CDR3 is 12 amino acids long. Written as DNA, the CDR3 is TGTGCCAGCAGTTTCGGGAACAATGAGCAGTTCTTC. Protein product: CASSFGNNEQFF.

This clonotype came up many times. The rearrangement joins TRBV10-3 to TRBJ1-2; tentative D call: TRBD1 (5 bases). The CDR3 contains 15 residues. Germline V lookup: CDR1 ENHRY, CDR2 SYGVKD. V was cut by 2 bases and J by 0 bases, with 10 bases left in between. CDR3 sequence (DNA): TGTGCCATCAGTGAGGGGGGTTTTGCTAACTATGGCTACACCTTC. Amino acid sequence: CAISEGGFANYGYTF.

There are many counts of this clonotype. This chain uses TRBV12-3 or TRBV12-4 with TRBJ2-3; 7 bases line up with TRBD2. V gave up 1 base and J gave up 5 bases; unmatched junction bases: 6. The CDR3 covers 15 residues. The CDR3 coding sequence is TGTGCCAGCAGTTTAGTAGCAGGGAGGGGAGATACGCAGTATTTT. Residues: CASSLVAGRGDTQYF.

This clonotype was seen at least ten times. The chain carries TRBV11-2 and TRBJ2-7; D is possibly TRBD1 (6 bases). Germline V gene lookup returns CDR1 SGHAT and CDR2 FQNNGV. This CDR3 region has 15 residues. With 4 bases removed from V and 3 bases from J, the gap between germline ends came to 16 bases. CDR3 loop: CASSYLRGRGYEQYF. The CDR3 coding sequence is TGTGCCAGCAGCTACCTCCGGGGCAGGGGCTACGAGCAGTACTTC. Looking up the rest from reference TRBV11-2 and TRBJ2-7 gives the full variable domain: EAGVAQSPRYKIIEKRQSVAFWCNPISGHATLYWYQQILGQGPKLLIQFQNNGVVDDSQLPKDRFSAERLKGVDSTLKIQPAKLEDSAVYLCASSYLRGRGYEQYFGPGTRLTVT.

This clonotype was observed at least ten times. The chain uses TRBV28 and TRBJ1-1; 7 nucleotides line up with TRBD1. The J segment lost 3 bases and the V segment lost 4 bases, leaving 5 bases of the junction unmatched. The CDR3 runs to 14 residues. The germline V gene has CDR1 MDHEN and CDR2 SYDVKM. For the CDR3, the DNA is TGTGCCAGCAGTTCTGCCGGGACAGACACTGAAGCTTTCTTT. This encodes CASSSAGTDTEAFF.

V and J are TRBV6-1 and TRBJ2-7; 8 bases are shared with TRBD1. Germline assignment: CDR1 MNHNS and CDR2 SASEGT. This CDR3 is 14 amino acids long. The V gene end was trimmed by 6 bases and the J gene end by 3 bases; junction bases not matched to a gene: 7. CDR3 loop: CASREDREVYEQYF. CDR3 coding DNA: TGTGCCAGCAGAGAGGACAGGGAAGTCTACGAGCAGTACTTC.

This CDR3 reads CASSQIAGQGYYNEQFF. For the CDR3, the DNA is TGTGCCAGCAGCCAAATTGCGGGGCAGGGATACTACAATGAGCAGTTCTTC. The rearrangement uses TRBV14 and TRBJ2-1, with D maybe TRBD2 (6 bases). Germline loops: CDR1 SGHDN, CDR2 FVKESK. This CDR3 spans 17 amino acids. Trimming stripped 2 bases from V and 3 bases from J, with 17 bases between.

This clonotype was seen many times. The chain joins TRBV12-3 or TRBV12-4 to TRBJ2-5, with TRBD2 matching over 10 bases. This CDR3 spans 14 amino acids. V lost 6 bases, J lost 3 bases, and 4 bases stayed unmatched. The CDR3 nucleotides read TGTGCCAGCAGGATAGCGGGGGGCGAAGAGACCCAGTACTTC. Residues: CASRIAGGEETQYF.

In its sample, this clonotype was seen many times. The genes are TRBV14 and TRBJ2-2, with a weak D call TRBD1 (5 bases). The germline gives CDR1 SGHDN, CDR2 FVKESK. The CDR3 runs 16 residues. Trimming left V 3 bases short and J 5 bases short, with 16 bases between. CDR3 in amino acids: CASSHLGRQVTGELFF. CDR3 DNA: TGTGCCAGCAGCCACTTGGGGCGGCAAGTAACCGGGGAGCTGTTTTTT. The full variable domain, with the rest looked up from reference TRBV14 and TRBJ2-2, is EAGVTQFPSHSVIEKGQTVTLRCDPISGHDNLYWYRRVMGKEIKFLLHFVKESKQDESGMPNNRFLAERTGGTYSTLKVQPAELEDSGVYFCASSHLGRQVTGELFFGEGSRLTVL.

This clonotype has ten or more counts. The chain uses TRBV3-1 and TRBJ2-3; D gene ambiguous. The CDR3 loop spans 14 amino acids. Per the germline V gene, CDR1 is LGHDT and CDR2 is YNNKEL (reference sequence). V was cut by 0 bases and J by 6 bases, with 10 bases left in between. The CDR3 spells CASSQDLERDTQYF. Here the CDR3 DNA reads TGTGCCAGCAGCCAAGACCTAGAACGGGATACGCAGTATTTT.

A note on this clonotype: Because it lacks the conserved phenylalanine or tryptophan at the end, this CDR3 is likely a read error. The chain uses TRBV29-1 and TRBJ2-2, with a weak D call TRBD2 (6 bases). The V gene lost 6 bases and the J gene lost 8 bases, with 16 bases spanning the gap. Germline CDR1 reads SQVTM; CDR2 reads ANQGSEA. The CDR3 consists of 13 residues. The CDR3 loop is CSVRDGRGGELFL. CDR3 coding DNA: TGCAGCGTGAGAGACGGGAGAGGGGGGGAGCTGTTTCTT.

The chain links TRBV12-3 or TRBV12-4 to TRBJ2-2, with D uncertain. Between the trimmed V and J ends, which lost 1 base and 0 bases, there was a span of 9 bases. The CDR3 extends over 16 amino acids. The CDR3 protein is CASSLGVAANTGELFF. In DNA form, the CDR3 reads TGTGCCAGCAGTTTAGGTGTGGCGGCGAACACCGGGGAGCTGTTTTTT.

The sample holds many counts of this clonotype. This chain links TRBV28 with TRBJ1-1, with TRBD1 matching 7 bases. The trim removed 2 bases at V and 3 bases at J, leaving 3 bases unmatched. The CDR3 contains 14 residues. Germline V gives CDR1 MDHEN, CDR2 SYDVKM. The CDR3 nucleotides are TGTGCCAGCAGTTTAACAGGGGCGTACACTGAAGCTTTCTTT. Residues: CASSLTGAYTEAFF.

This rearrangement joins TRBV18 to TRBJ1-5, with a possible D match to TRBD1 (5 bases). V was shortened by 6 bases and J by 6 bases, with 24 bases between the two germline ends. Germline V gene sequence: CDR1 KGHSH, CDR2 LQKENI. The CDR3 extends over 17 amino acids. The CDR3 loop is CASSPYLGGGGSQPQHF. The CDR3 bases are TGTGCCAGCTCCCCGTACTTGGGCGGGGGAGGTTCTCAGCCCCAGCATTTT.

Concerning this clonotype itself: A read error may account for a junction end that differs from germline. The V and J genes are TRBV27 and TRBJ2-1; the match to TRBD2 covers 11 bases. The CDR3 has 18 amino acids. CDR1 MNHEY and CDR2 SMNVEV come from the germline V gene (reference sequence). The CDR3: CASSLWPRLAGPYNERFF. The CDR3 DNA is TGTGCCAGCAGTTTATGGCCCCGACTAGCGGGACCTTACAATGAGCGGTTCTTC.

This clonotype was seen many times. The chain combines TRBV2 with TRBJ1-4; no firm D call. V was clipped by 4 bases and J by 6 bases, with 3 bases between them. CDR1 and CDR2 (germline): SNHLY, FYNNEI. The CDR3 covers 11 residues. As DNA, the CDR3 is TGTGCCAGCAGTGGGGATGAAAAACTGTTTTTT. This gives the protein CASSGDEKLFF.

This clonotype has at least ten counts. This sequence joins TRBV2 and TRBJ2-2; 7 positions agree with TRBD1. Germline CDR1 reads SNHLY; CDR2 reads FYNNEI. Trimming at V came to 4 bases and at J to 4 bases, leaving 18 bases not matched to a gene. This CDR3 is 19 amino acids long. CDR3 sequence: CASSAPKSTPGQITGELFF. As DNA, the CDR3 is TGTGCCAGCAGTGCCCCTAAGTCGACCCCGGGACAGATCACCGGGGAGCTGTTTTTT.

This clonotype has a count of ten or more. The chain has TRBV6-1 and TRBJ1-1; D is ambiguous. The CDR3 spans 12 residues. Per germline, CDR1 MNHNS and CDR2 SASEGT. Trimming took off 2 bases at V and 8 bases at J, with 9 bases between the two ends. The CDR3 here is CASSEYIQEAFF. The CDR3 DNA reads TGTGCCAGCAGTGAATATATACAGGAAGCTTTCTTT.